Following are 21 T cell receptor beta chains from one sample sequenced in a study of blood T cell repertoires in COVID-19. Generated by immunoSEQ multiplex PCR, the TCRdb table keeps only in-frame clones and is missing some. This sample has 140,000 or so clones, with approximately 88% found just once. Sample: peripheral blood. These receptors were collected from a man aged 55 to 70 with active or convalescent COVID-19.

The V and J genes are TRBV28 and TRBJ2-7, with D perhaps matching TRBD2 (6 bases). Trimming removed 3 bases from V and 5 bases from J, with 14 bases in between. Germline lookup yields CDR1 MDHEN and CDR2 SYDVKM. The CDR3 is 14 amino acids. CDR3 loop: CASSLGGRSDEQYF. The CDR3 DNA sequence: TGTGCCAGCAGTTTGGGTGGGAGGAGCGACGAGCAGTACTTC.

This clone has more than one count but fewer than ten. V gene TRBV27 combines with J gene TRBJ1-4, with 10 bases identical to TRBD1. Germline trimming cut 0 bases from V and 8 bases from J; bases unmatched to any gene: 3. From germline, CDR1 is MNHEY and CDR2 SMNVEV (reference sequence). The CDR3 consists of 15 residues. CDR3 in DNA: TGTGCCAGCAGTTTATCCGGGACAGGGGTGGAAAAACTGTTTTTT. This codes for CASSLSGTGVEKLFF. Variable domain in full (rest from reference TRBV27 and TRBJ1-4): EAQVTQNPRYLITVTGKKLTVTCSQNMNHEYMSWYRQDPGLGLRQIYYSMNVEVTDKGDVPEGYKVSRKEKRNFPLILESPSPNQTSLYFCASSLSGTGVEKLFFGSGTQLSVL.

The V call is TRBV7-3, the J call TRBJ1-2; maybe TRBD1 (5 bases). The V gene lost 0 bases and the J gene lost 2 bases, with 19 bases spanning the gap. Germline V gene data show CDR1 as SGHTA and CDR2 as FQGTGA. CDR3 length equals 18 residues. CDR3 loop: CASSLTGHGRKINYGYTF. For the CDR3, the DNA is TGTGCCAGCAGCTTAACCGGACACGGACGAAAAATAAACTATGGCTACACCTTC.

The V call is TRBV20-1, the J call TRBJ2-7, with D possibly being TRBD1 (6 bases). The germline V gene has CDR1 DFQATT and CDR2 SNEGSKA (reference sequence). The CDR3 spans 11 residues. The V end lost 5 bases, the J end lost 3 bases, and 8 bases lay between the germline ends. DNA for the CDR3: TGCAGTGCTTGGACAGACTACGAGCAGTACTTC. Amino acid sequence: CSAWTDYEQYF.

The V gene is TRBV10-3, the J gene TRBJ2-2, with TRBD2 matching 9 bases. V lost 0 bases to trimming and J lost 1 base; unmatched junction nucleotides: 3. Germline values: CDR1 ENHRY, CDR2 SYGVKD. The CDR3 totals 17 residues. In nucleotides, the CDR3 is TGTGCCATCAGTGAGTCGATTAGCGGGAGGAACACCGGGGAGCTGTTTTTT. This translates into CAISESISGRNTGELFF.

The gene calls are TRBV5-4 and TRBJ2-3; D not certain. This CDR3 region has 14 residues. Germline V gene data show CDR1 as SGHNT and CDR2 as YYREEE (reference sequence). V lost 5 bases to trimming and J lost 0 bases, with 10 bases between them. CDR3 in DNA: TGTGCCAGCAGTCACGGGTCGAGCACAGATACGCAGTATTTT. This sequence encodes CASSHGSSTDTQYF.

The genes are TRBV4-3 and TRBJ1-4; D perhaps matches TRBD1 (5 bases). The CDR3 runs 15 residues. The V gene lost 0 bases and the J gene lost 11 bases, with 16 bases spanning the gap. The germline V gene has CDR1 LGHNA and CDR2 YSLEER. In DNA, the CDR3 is TGCGCCAGCAGCCAAGAAGGGGCAGGCGGGAGGAAACTGTTTTTT. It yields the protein CASSQEGAGGRKLFF.

CDR3 DNA: TGTGCCAGCAGCTCGAACCCCAGGGGTGGCTACACCTTC. This translates into CASSSNPRGGYTF. This sequence joins TRBV5-5 and TRBJ1-2; perhaps TRBD1 as D (6 bases). The CDR3 sequence is 13 residues long. CDR1 and CDR2 from the germline V gene are SGHKS and YYEKEE (reference sequence). Trimming removed 3 bases at V and 7 bases at J, with 13 bases between.

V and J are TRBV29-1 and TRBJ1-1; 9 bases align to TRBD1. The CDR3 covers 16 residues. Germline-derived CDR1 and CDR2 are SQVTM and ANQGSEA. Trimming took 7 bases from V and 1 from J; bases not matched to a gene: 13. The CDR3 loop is CSAGGGQGRANTEAFF. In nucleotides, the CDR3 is TGCAGCGCCGGGGGGGGACAGGGCAGGGCGAACACTGAAGCTTTCTTT.

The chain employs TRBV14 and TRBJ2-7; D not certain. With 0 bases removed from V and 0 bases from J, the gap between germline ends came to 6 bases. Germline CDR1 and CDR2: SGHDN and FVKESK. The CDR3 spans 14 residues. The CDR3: CASSQDTGSYEQYF. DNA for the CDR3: TGTGCCAGCAGCCAAGATACCGGCTCCTACGAGCAGTACTTC.

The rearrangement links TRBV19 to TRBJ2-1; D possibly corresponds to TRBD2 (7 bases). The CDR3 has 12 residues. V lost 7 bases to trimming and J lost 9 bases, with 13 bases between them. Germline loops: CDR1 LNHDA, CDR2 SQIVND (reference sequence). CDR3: CASTRGGGEQFF. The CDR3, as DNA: TGTGCCAGTACCAGAGGGGGGGGTGAGCAGTTCTTC.

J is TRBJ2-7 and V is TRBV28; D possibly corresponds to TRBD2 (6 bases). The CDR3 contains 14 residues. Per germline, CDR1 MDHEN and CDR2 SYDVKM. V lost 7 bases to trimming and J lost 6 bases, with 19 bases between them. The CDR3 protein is CASTSTPGSFEQYF. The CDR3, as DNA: TGTGCCAGCACCTCGACCCCCGGGAGCTTCGAGCAGTACTTC.

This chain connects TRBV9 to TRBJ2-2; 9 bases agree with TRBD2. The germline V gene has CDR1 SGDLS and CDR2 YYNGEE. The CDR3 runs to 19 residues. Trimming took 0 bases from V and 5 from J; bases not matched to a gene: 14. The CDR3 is CASSVVDQSGRTLTGELFF. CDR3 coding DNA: TGTGCCAGCAGCGTAGTAGATCAGAGCGGGAGGACTCTTACCGGGGAGCTGTTTTTT.

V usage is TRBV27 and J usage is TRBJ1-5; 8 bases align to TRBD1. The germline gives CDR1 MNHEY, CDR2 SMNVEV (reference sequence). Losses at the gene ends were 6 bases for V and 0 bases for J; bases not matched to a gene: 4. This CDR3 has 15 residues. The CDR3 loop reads CASRGQGVSNQPQHF. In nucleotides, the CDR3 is TGTGCCAGCAGAGGACAGGGCGTTAGCAATCAGCCCCAGCATTTT.

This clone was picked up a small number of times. The CDR3 sequence is CASSPFGGRIAGELFF. CDR3 in DNA: TGCGCCAGCAGCCCCTTTGGCGGGAGGATCGCCGGGGAGCTGTTTTTT. The chain employs TRBV4-1 and TRBJ2-2; 8 bases match TRBD2. Trimming took 4 bases from V and 6 from J; bases not matched to a gene: 10. The CDR3 is 16 amino acids. Germline V CDR1 and CDR2: MGHRA, YSYEKL.

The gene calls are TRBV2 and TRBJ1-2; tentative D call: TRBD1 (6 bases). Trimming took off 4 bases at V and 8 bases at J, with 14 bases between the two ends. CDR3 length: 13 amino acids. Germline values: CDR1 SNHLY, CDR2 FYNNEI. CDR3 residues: CASSADRPLGYTF. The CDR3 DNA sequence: TGTGCCAGCAGTGCAGACAGGCCCCTAGGCTACACCTTC.

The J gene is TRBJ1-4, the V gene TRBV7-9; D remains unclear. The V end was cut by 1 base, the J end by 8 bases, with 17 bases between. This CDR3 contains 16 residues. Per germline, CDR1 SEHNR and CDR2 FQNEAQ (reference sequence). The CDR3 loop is CASSLEGGPRDEKLFF. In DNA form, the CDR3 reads TGTGCCAGCAGCTTAGAGGGCGGGCCCAGAGACGAAAAACTGTTTTTT. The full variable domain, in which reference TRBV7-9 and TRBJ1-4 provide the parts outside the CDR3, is DTGVSQNPRHKITKRGQNVTFRCDPISEHNRLYWYRQTLGQGPEFLTYFQNEAQLEKSRLLSDRFSAERPKGSFSTLEIQRTEQGDSAMYLCASSLEGGPRDEKLFFGSGTQLSVL.

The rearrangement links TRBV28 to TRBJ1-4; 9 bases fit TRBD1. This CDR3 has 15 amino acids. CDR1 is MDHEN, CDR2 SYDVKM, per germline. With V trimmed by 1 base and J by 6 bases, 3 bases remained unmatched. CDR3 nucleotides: TGTGCCAGCAGTTTATACAGGGGGCAGGATGAAAAACTGTTTTTT. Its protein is CASSLYRGQDEKLFF.

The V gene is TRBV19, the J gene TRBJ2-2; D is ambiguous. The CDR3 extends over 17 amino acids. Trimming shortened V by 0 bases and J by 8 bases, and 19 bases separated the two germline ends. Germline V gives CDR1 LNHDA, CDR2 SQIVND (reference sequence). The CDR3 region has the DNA TGTGCCAGTAGTATAGATCTGGCGGCCATCTACGCGGGGGAGCTGTTTTTT. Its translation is CASSIDLAAIYAGELFF.

CDR3 bases: TGTGCCAGCAGCCAGGGGACAGGGGCTTTGAGGCAGTACTTC. It yields the protein CASSQGTGALRQYF. J is TRBJ2-7 and V is TRBV5-6, with 10 bases identical to TRBD1. The germline V gene encodes CDR1 SGHDT and CDR2 YYEEEE. The CDR3 is 14 amino acids. Unmatched junction bases numbered 10, after V lost 4 bases and J lost 9 bases.

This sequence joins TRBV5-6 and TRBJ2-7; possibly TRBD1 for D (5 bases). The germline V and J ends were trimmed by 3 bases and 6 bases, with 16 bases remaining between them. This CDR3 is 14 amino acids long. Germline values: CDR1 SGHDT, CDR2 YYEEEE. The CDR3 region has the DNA TGTGCCAGCAGCTACCAGGGTCGGTTACGCGAGCAGTACTTC. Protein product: CASSYQGRLREQYF.